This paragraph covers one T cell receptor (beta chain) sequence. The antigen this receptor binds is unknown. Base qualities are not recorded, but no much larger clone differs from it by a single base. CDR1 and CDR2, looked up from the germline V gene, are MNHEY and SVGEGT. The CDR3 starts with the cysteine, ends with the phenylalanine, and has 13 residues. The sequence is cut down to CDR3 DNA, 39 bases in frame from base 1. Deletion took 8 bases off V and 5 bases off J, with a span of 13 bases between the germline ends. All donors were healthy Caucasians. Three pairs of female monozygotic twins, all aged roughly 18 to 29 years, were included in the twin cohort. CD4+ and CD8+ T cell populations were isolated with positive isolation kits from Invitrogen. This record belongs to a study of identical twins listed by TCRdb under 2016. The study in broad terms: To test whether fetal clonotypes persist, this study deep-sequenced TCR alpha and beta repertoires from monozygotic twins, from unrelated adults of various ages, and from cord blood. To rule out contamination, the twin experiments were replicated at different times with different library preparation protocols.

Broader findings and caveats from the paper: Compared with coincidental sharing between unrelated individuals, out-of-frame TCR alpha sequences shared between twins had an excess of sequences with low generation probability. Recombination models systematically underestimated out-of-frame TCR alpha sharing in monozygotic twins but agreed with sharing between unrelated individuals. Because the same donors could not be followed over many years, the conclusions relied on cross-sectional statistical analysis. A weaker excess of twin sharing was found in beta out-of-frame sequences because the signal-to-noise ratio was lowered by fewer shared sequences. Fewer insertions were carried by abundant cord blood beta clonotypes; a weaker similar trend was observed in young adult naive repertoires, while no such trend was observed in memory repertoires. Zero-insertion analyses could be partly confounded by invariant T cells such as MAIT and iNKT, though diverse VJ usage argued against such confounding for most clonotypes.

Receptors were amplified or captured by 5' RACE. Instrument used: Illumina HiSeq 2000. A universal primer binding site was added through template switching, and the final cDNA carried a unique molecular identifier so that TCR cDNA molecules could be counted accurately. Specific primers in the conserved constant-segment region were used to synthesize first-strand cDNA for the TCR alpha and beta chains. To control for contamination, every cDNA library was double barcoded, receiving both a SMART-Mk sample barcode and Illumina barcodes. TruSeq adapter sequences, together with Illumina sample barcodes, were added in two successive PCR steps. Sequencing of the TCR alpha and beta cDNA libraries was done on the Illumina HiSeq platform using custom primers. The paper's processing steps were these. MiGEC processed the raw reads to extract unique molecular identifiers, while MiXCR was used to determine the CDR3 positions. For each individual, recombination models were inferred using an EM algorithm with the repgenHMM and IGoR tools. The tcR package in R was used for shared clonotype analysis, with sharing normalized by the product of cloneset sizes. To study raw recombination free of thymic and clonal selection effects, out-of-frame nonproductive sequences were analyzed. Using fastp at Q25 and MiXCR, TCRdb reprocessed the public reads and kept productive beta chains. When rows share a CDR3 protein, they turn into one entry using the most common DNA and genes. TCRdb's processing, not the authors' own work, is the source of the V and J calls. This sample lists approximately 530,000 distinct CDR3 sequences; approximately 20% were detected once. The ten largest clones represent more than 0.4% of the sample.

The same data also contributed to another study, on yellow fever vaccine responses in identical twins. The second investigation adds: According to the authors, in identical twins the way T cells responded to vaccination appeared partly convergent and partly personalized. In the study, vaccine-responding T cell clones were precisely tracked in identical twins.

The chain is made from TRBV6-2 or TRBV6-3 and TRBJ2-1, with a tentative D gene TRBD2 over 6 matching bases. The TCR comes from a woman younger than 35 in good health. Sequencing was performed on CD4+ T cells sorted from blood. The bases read TGTGCCAGCCGGGACTCCCTGGACAATGAGCAGTTCTTC. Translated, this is CASRDSLDNEQFF.